The present TCR beta chain was sequenced within a study of T cells in Graves' hyperthyroidism and ophthalmopathy. Study information: At initial diagnosis, before any treatment had begun, peripheral blood was obtained.

Notes on this clonotype: Its target is unknown. Mismatch with germline at one junction end may stem from a read error.

Those patients with uncontrolled infection, other autoimmune disease, pregnancy or lactation were excluded. Regarding the study as a whole: Peripheral blood also featured most of the thyroid clonotypes expanded above 0.001.

This CDR3 has 15 residues. From germline, CDR1 is SGHRS and CDR2 YFSETQ. Using RNA transcripts as the source, TCR beta CDR3 regions were amplified. Primed by the HTBI set, a first-round RT-PCR was run on the TCR CDR3. MiXCR, applied by TCRdb to the multiplex PCR reads, yields one record per CDR3 protein. The data contain some 550,000 distinct CDR3 sequences, more than 15% of them singletons. Sequences were obtained from blood. The source is a woman in her thirties or forties with Graves' ophthalmopathy. The V call is TRBV5-1, the J call TRBJ1-2; 7 bases agree with TRBD1. CDR3 bases: TGCGCCAGCAGCACCTACTACCCGGGACAGCCAGGCGGCCCCTTC. Residues: CASSTYYPGQPGGPF.